This T cell receptor beta chain was captured in a study of blood T cells in healthy people across ages. Study results and limitations: Researchers deemed the diversity estimates from one million T cells underestimates. Strong correlation was found linking TCR beta diversity to naive T cell percentage.

Using a J-beta primer mix together with a sample-barcoded 5' primer, a second PCR was run for about 6 to 11 cycles. TCRdb re-analysed the 5' RACE reads in MiXCR, keeping a single row per CDR3 protein. There are 1 million or so distinct CDR3 sequences in the sample; more than 40% occur only once, and 18% lies in the top ten. This clonotype has only a few counts. Its cognate antigen is unknown. Peripheral blood from each donor was collected in a volume of 8 to 10 milliliters. The CDR3 is made up of 15 amino acids. The V gene's germline CDR1 is MNHEY and CDR2 SMNVEV (reference sequence). J gave up 2 bases and V 5 bases, and 6 bases lay outside the gene matches.

This sequence was found in a woman in her sixties in good health. V usage is TRBV27 and J usage is TRBJ2-1; 7 bases fit TRBD2. Sequencing was performed on blood. The CDR3 nucleotides read TGTGCCAGCAGTGTTGGCGGGAGCCCCTACAATGAGCAGTTCTTC. Protein: CASSVGGSPYNEQFF.